Listed here is a single T cell receptor beta chain. This record belongs to a study of metastatic and nonmetastatic thyroid tumors. Patients had received no treatment of any kind before thyroid surgery. Germline V gene data show CDR1 as MDHEN and CDR2 as SYDVKM. There are 12 residues in the CDR3. TCRdb re-called the PCR reads via MiXCR. The sample contains some 6,900 clones, roughly 32% of which appear only once. The V and J genes are TRBV28 and TRBJ1-2; a possible D gene is TRBD1 (6 bases). This clonotype was obtained from a female donor with papillary thyroid cancer or a benign thyroid nodule (not recorded which). Some clones in this sample may be carry-over from other donors' samples. Sequenced input: adjacent normal tissue. This CDR3 reads CDSWGQVCGYTF. CDR3 in DNA: TGTGACAGTTGGGGGCAAGTGTGTGGCTACACCTTC.